Listed below are T cell receptor beta chains from one sample, sequenced in a study of blood T cell repertoires in COVID-19. Sequenced by immunoSEQ multiplex PCR; TCRdb stores in-frame clones only, minus some. The table lists hundreds of thousands of clones, about 90% of them singletons. Sequencing was done on a sample of peripheral blood. These receptors all stem from a man aged 18 to 29 with COVID-19, enrolled during active disease. CDR3s include the opening cysteine and the closing phenylalanine or tryptophan. The order of the fields is J gene, V gene, D gene, clone size, CDR3 DNA, CDR3 protein. The D gene is left open where the match is weak. Clone sizes are given selectively: once, few, many, or a class where the clone is expanded.

>TRBJ2-7|TRBV6-5|NA|NA
TGTGCCAGCAATTTCGGGACCGCCGGGGGCGAGCAGTACTTC
CASNFGTAGGEQYF
>TRBJ2-7|TRBV19|TRBD1|NA
TGTGCCAGTAGTTCGGGACAGGGGTCCTACGAGCAGTACTTC
CASSSGQGSYEQYF
>TRBJ1-1|TRBV25-1|NA|NA
TGTGCCAGCAGTGAGCTAGACAGAGACAACACTGAAGCTTTCTTT
CASSELDRDNTEAFF
>TRBJ1-5|TRBV19|TRBD1|few
TGTGCCAGTAGTATCAACAGGGGGAATCAGCCCCAGCATTTT
CASSINRGNQPQHF
>TRBJ1-3|TRBV21-1|NA|NA
TGTGCCAGCAGCAAATCGCACCCCCCCAGATCGTCCTCTGGAAACACCATATATTTT
CASSKSHPPRSSSGNTIYF
>TRBJ1-1|TRBV5-6|TRBD1|NA
TGTGCCAGCAGCTTGTGGGGACAGGGGGAAGTGAACACTGAAGCTTTCTTT
CASSLWGQGEVNTEAFF
>TRBJ1-5|TRBV2|NA|few
TGTGCCAGCAAGCAGGGCGTTAATCAGCCCCAGCATTTT
CASKQGVNQPQHF
>TRBJ2-7|TRBV12-3/TRBV12-4|NA|once
TGTGCCAGCAGTTTTATCTACGAGCAGTACTTC
CASSFIYEQYF
>TRBJ2-2|TRBV2|TRBD1|NA
TGTGCCAGCGAGGTTCAGGGGGCAATAAGCACCGGGGAGCTGTTTTTT
CASEVQGAISTGELFF
>TRBJ1-2|TRBV19|TRBD1|NA
TGTGCCAGTAGTGCACTGGGGGGGACAGGGGCCTATGGCTACACCTTC
CASSALGGTGAYGYTF
>TRBJ2-4|TRBV19|TRBD1|NA
TGTGCCACCAGGACAGGGACAAAAAACATTCAGTACTTC
CATRTGTKNIQYF
>TRBJ2-3|TRBV7-2|NA|NA
TGTGCCAGCAGCTTACCCCCCTACCCCACAGATACGCAGTATTTT
CASSLPPYPTDTQYF
>TRBJ2-1|TRBV5-4|TRBD2|NA
TGTGCCAGCAGCCCTCCGACTAGCACGTACAATGAGCAGTTCTTC
CASSPPTSTYNEQFF
>TRBJ1-6|TRBV7-9|TRBD1|NA
TGTGCCAGCAGCTTATCAGCTAGGACAGGGGGAGGATCACCCCTCCACTTT
CASSLSARTGGGSPLHF
>TRBJ1-1|TRBV9|TRBD1|NA
TGTGCCAGCAGCCCCCGGTCCGGGACAGACTCTCGAGCAGCTTTCTTT
CASSPRSGTDSRAAFF
>TRBJ2-7|TRBV6-1|NA|NA
TGTGCCAGCAGTGATTACAGAGGGTACGAGCAGTACTTC
CASSDYRGYEQYF
>TRBJ2-5|TRBV6-2/TRBV6-3|NA|NA
TGTGCCAGCAGTTACGGAGGGCGAGAGACCCAGTACTTC
CASSYGGRETQYF
>TRBJ2-5|TRBV5-1|TRBD1|NA
TGCGCCAGCAGCGCGACAGGGGGCATCCCCCAAGAGACCCAGTACTTC
CASSATGGIPQETQYF
>TRBJ2-5|TRBV29-1|NA|NA
TGCAGCGGATACGGGGGAGAAGAGACCCAGTACTTC
CSGYGGEETQYF
>TRBJ1-4|TRBV2|NA|NA
TGTGCCAGCGGCGGGCCCTCACTAGAAAAACTGTTTTTT
CASGGPSLEKLFF
>TRBJ1-2|TRBV7-9|NA|NA
TGTGCCAGCAGCTGGGGGACCGGGACTTCTAACTATGGCTACACCTTC
CASSWGTGTSNYGYTF
>TRBJ1-2|TRBV11-1|TRBD1|NA
TGTGCCAGCAGCCGACAGGGAAACTATGGCTACACCTTC
CASSRQGNYGYTF
>TRBJ1-1|TRBV28|NA|NA
TGTGCCAGCAGTTCGCAGGGGACGGGAGGCGAAGCTTTCTTT
CASSSQGTGGEAFF
>TRBJ1-5|TRBV15|NA|NA
TGTGCCACCAGCGGCCCGCTAGGGGAGGGTCAGCATTTT
CATSGPLGEGQHF
>TRBJ2-5|TRBV3-1/TRBV3-2|TRBD1|NA
TGTGCCAGCAGCCAAGATAGCCAGGGGGCTAAGCGGGAGACCCAGTACTTC
CASSQDSQGAKRETQYF
>TRBJ1-1|TRBV29-1|TRBD1|NA
TGCAGCGCATGGACAGGACCGCTAGCTTTCTTT
CSAWTGPLAFF
>TRBJ2-5|TRBV3-1/TRBV3-2|NA|NA
TGTGCCAGCAGCCAGCAGGGGACCCAGTACTTC
CASSQQGTQYF
>TRBJ1-6|TRBV6-4|NA|NA
TGTGCCAGCGTTCGGGGGAGCTCCTATAATTCACCCCTCCACTTT
CASVRGSSYNSPLHF
>TRBJ1-2|TRBV6-5|TRBD1|NA
TGTGCCAGCAGGGATACAGGGGCTAATGGCTACACCTTC
CASRDTGANGYTF
>TRBJ2-3|TRBV4-1|NA|NA
TGCGCCAGCAGCCAAGAGCGCCGTCTCACAGATACGCAGTATTTT
CASSQERRLTDTQYF
>TRBJ2-7|TRBV6-6|NA|NA
TGTGCCAGCGGGGGGGCTACCTACGAGCAGTACTTC
CASGGATYEQYF
>TRBJ2-5|TRBV4-1|NA|NA
TGCGCCAGCAGCCAAGACCACGGGAGCCCCGAAGAGACCCAGTACTTC
CASSQDHGSPEETQYF
>TRBJ1-2|TRBV5-4|NA|NA
TGTGCCAGCAGCTTGGACAGGGAGATCGGTGGCTACACCTTC
CASSLDREIGGYTF
>TRBJ2-3|TRBV12-3/TRBV12-4|NA|NA
TGTGCCAGCAGTGGCCCGAGGGCAGATACGCAGTATTTT
CASSGPRADTQYF
>TRBJ2-7|TRBV4-2|TRBD2|NA
TGTGCCAGCAGCCAAGGACTAGCGGGCTACGAGCAGTACTTC
CASSQGLAGYEQYF
>TRBJ1-4|TRBV12-3/TRBV12-4|NA|NA
TGTGCCAGCAGCCCGGGACAAACCCCCAGTTTT
CASSPGQTPSF
>TRBJ2-3|TRBV24-1|TRBD1|NA
TGTGCCACCAGTGATTTGCAGGACAGGGCGGATACGCAGTATTTT
CATSDLQDRADTQYF
>TRBJ2-7|TRBV3-1/TRBV3-2|NA|NA
TGTGCCAGCAGCCAGTGGTTCAGCTCCTACGAGCAGTACTTC
CASSQWFSSYEQYF
>TRBJ2-3|TRBV30|TRBD1|NA
TGTGCCTGGAGTAGGGGGCGGCACACAGATACGCAGTATTTT
CAWSRGRHTDTQYF
>TRBJ1-1|TRBV19|TRBD1|NA
TGTGCCAGTAGTATAGGACAGGGTCAGAGCACTGAAGCTTTCTTT
CASSIGQGQSTEAFF